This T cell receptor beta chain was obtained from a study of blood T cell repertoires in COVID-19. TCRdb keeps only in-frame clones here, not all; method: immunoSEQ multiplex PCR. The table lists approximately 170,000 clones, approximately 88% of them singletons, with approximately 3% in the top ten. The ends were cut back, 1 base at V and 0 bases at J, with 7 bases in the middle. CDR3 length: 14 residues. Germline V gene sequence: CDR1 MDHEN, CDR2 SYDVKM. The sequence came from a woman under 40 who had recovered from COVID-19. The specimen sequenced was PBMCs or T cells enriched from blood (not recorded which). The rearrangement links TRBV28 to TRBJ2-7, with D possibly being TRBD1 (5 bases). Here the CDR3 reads CASSLSRDSYEQYF. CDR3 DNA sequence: TGTGCCAGCAGTTTATCCAGGGACTCCTACGAGCAGTACTTC.